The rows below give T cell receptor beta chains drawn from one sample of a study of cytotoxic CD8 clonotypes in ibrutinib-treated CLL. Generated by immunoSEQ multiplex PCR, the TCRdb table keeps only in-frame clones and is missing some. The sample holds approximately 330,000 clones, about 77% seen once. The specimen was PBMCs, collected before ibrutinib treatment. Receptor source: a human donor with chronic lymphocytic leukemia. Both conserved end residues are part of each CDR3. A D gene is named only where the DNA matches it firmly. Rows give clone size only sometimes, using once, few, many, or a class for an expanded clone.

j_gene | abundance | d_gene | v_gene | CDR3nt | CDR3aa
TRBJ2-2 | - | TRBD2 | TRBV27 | TGTGCCAGCAGTCCCCGTAAGCTAGCGGGAGCGTTTTCGAACACCGGGGAGCTGTTTTTT | CASSPRKLAGAFSNTGELFF
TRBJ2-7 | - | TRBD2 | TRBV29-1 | TGCAGCGTTGCGGTTGCGGGAGGCCACGAGCAGTACTTC | CSVAVAGGHEQYF
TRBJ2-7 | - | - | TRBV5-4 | TGTGCCAGCAGCTTGGATTGGGACGACACGTGGGAGCAGTACTTC | CASSLDWDDTWEQYF
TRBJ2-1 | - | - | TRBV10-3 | TGTGCCATCAGGACCCCTAATTACAATGAGCAGTTCTTC | CAIRTPNYNEQFF
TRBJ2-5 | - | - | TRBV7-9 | TGTGCCAGCAGCTTAGTCTGGGATCAAGAGACCCAGTACTTC | CASSLVWDQETQYF
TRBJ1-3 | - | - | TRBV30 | TGTGCCTGGAGTGTACTCTCTGGAAACACCATATATTTT | CAWSVLSGNTIYF
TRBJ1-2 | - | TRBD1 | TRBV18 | TGTGCCAGCTCACCACCCTGGGCAGGGGGAGCTAACTATGGCTACACCTTC | CASSPPWAGGANYGYTF
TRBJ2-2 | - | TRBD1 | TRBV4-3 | TGCGCCAGCAGCCAATTACCCCGGGACAGGGATCCCGGGGAGCTGTTTTTT | CASSQLPRDRDPGELFF
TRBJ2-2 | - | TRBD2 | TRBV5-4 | TGTGCCAGCAGCCCCCTCCCCGGGAGGGCGAACACCGGGGAGCTGTTTTTT | CASSPLPGRANTGELFF
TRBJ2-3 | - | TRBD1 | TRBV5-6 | TGTGCCAGCAGCTTGGAGACAGGGTACACAGATACGCAGTATTTT | CASSLETGYTDTQYF
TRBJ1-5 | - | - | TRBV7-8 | TGTGCCAGCACCCCGACCCAGGGGAGAAATCAGCCCCAGCATTTT | CASTPTQGRNQPQHF
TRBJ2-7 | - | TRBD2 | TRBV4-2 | TGTGCCAGCAGCCCATTAGCGGGAGGGTCCTACGAGCAGTACTTC | CASSPLAGGSYEQYF
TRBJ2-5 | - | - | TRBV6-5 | TGTGCCAGCAGTTACGGGGGAGAGACCCAGTACTTC | CASSYGGETQYF
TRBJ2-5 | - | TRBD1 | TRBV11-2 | TGTGCCAGCAGCTTGGACAGGGCGTCGGAGACCCAGTACTTC | CASSLDRASETQYF
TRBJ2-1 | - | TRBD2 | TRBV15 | TGTGCCACCAGCAGAGTTCGGGCTAGCGGGGATTCCAATGAGCAGTTCTTC | CATSRVRASGDSNEQFF
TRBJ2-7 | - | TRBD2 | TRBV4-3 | TGCGCCAGCAGCCGAGACGGGACTAGCGGTTCCTACGAGCAGTACTTC | CASSRDGTSGSYEQYF
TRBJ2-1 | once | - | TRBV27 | TGTGCCAGCAGTTTAAGCAGGTACAATGAGCAGTTCTTC | CASSLSRYNEQFF
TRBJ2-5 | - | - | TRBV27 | TGTGCCAGCAGTCCTCAGTCCAGGACCAAAGAGACCCAGTACTTC | CASSPQSRTKETQYF
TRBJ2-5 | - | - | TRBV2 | TGTGCCAGCAGTGCAAAAGAGACCCAGTACTTC | CASSAKETQYF
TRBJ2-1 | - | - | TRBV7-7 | TGTGCTAGCAGCTCTAGCGTTAGCTCCTACAATGAGCAGTTCTTC | CASSSSVSSYNEQFF
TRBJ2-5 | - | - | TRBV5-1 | TGCGCCAGCAGCTTGCCCCAGGGCGGGATCCAAGAGACCCAGTACTTC | CASSLPQGGIQETQYF
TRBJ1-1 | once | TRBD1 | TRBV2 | TGTGCCAGCAGCGGACAGGGATTAAACACTGAAGCTTTCTTT | CASSGQGLNTEAFF
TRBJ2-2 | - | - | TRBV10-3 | TGTGCCATCAGTGCAGGGGAGGGCACCGGGGAGCTGTTTTTT | CAISAGEGTGELFF
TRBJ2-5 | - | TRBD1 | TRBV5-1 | TGCGCCAGCAGCTTGGGACAGGGGCAAGAGACCCAGTACTTC | CASSLGQGQETQYF
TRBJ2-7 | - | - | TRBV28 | TGTGCCAGCAGGGAACGACTCTACAAGCAGTACTTC | CASRERLYKQYF
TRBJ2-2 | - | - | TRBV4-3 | TGCGCCAGCAGCCAACCGACATCCAACACCGGGGAGCTGTTTTTT | CASSQPTSNTGELFF
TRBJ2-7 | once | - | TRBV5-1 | TGCGCCAGCAGCCACCCTGGAGGTTCGGACGAGCAGTACTTC | CASSHPGGSDEQYF
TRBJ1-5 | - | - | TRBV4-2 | TGTGCCAGCAGCCAAGACCTAAGGTCGGCTCAGCCCCAGCATTTT | CASSQDLRSAQPQHF
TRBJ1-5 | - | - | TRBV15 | TGTGCCACCAGCGACCCAGTTTATAGCAATCAGCCCCAGCATTTT | CATSDPVYSNQPQHF
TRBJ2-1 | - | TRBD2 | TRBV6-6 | TGTGCCAGCAGTTACTCGATCGGGAGGCAGTACAATGAGCAGTTCTTC | CASSYSIGRQYNEQFF
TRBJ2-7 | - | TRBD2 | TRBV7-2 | TGTGCCAGCCAGGCAGCGGGAGCTGTACTTTACGAGCAGTACTTC | CASQAAGAVLYEQYF
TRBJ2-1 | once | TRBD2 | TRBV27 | TGTGCCAGCAGTTTAAGTTCCGCCGGGACTAGCGGGACCAATGAGCAGTTCTTC | CASSLSSAGTSGTNEQFF
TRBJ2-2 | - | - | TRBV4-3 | TGCGCCAGCAGCCAAGATCAGACTGCCGGGGAGCTGTTTTTT | CASSQDQTAGELFF
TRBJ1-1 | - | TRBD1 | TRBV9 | TGTGCCAGCAGCGTAGCGGGGACAGGCAACATGAACACTGAAGCTTTCTTT | CASSVAGTGNMNTEAFF
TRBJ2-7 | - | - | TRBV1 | TGCACCAGCAGGCTAGACCGGGCAAGGTGCGAGCAGTACTTC | CTSRLDRARCEQYF
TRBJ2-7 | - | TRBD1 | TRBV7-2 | TGTGCCAGCAGTCGAGCCGGGACAGGGATCTACGAGCAGTACTTC | CASSRAGTGIYEQYF
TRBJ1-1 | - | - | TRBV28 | TGTGCCAGCATATCAGGTTTTCGGGGGCTAGGGGCTTTCTTT | CASISGFRGLGAFF
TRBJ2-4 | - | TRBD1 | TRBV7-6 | TGTGCCAGCAGCTTAGTACCCGGACAGGATGTGTACATTCAGTACTTC | CASSLVPGQDVYIQYF
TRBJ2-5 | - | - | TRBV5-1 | TGCGCCAGCAGCTTGGGACTAGGTGAGCTCGGGAAGACCCAGTACTTC | CASSLGLGELGKTQYF
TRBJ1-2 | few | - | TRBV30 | TGTGCCTGGACTCTTCACAACTCGGATGGCTACACCTTC | CAWTLHNSDGYTF
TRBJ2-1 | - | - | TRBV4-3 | TGCGCCAGCAGCCAAGCAGGGTACAATGAGCAGTTCTTC | CASSQAGYNEQFF
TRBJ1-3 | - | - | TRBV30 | TGTGCCTGGAGCCTGGGACACAACTCTGGAAACACCATATATTTT | CAWSLGHNSGNTIYF
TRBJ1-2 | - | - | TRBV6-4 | TGTGCCAGCAGTGACTCGTCCCGTAACTATGGCTACACCTTC | CASSDSSRNYGYTF
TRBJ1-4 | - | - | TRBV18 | TGTGCCAGCTCACCACTAACTCTCAACCCAGGGGTCCTAGGTGAAAAACTGTTTTTT | CASSPLTLNPGVLGEKLFF
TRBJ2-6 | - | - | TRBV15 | TGTGCCACCAGCAGCACCAAGGCCCGCTCTGGGGCCAACGTCCTGACTTTC | CATSSTKARSGANVLTF
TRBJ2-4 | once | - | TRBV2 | TGTGCCAGCAGTGAAGCGCTCGGGGCGCTAGCCAAAAACATTCAGTACTTC | CASSEALGALAKNIQYF
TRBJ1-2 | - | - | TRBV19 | TGTGCCAGTAGTATTCGTTTAGGGCCTGTGCTAGATGGCTACACCTTC | CASSIRLGPVLDGYTF
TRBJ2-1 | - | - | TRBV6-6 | TGTGCCAGCAGATCAATGGGGCCTTTGAATGAGCAGTTCTTC | CASRSMGPLNEQFF
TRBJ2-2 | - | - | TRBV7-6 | TGTGCCAGCAGCTCTAGGAACACCGGGGAGCTGTTTTTT | CASSSRNTGELFF
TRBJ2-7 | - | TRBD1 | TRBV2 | TGTGCCAGCAGTGAAACCAATAAGCCTCCGGGACAGGGGGCATCCGAGCAGTACTTC | CASSETNKPPGQGASEQYF
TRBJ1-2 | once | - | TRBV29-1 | TGCAGCGTTGTGGGCGAGCTGGACTATGGCTACACCTTC | CSVVGELDYGYTF
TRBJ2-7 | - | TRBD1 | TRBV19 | TGTGCCAGTAGTATGGACAGGGGGCGCAAGCAGTACTTC | CASSMDRGRKQYF
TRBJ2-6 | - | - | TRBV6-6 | TGTGCCAGCACTCCCACTGGGGCCAACGTCCTGACTTTC | CASTPTGANVLTF
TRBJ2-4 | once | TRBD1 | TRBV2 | TGTGCCAGCAAGAGACAGGGGGCTAGACTGATAGCCAAAAACATTCAGTACTTC | CASKRQGARLIAKNIQYF
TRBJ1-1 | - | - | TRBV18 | TGTGCCAGCTCGCAAATCATAGGGAACACTGAAGCTTTCTTT | CASSQIIGNTEAFF
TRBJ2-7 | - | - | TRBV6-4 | TGTGCCAGCAGTCCGATTGGCGGGCACGAGCAGTACTTC | CASSPIGGHEQYF
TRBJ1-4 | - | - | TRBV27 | TGTGCCAGCAGTTTATCCGGGGTCGATGAAAAACTGTTTTTT | CASSLSGVDEKLFF
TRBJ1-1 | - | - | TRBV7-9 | TGTGCCAGCAGCGGTACTGGGAGTCAGGAGGCGAACACTGAAGCTTTCTTT | CASSGTGSQEANTEAFF